Shown below are 30 T cell receptor beta chains from a single sample sequenced in a study of cytomegalovirus exposure and HLA in healthy donors (dated by TCRdb to between 2016 and 2019). The library came from the immunoSEQ multiplex PCR assay. For the multiplex PCR, a mixture combining 60 forward primers for TCR Vbeta segments and 13 reverse primers for TCR Jbeta segments was used. TCRdb took this table from immuneACCESS and kept in-frame rearrangements with V and J called. Such tables lack part of the clones; where checked against another copy, unresolved V genes explain under half of the gap, and the rest is unexplained. This sample holds over 150,000 clones; 60% to 80% were observed only once. The top ten hold under 3% of the sample. Sequencing used PBMCs. The receptors derive from a young woman in good health and CMV-seronegative.

This clone was counted only a few times. The chain carries TRBV15 and TRBJ2-3; possible D gene TRBD2, 5 bases. The CDR3 extends over 13 amino acids. Per germline, CDR1 LNHNV and CDR2 YYDKDF (reference sequence). The ends were cut back, 4 bases at V and 8 bases at J, with 13 bases in the middle. CDR3 DNA: TGTGCCACCAGCAAACGGGAAAGAGGTACGCAGTATTTT. Protein sequence: CATSKRERGTQYF.

The chain couples TRBV15 to TRBJ2-7; TRBD2 matches at 15 bases. The V gene's germline CDR1 is LNHNV and CDR2 YYDKDF (reference sequence). With V trimmed by 5 bases and J by 4 bases, 6 bases remained unmatched. There are 16 residues in the CDR3. In DNA form, the CDR3 reads TGTGCCACCAGCTCAGTCGGACTAGCGGGAGGGTACGAGCAGTACTTC. This gives the protein CATSSVGLAGGYEQYF.

This clone has a handful of counts. The chain carries TRBV6-6 and TRBJ1-4, with a possible D match to TRBD1 (6 bases). Germline CDR1 MNHNY, CDR2 SVGAGI (reference sequence). There are 14 residues in the CDR3. V shed 8 bases and J shed 7 bases, with 17 bases lying between them. The CDR3: CASAPLRGGEKLFF. The CDR3 DNA is TGTGCCAGCGCCCCGTTACGAGGGGGTGAAAAACTGTTTTTT.

This chain joins TRBV4-2 and TRBJ2-7, with a possible D match to TRBD2 (5 bases). The V and J ends lost 1 base and 1 base respectively, with 11 bases between them. This CDR3 is 15 amino acids long. Germline V gene lookup returns CDR1 LGHNA and CDR2 YNFKEQ. The CDR3 reads CASSQGRTRSYEQYF. The CDR3 region has the DNA TGTGCCAGCAGCCAAGGCCGAACTAGGTCCTACGAGCAGTACTTC.

V is TRBV7-6 and J is TRBJ1-6, with unresolved D. The CDR3 consists of 13 residues. V was trimmed by 4 bases and J by 8 bases, leaving 9 bases between them. Per germline, CDR1 SGHVS and CDR2 FNYEAQ. The CDR3 DNA follows: TGTGCCAGCAGCTCCAGGTCGGATTCACCCCTCCACTTT. Protein: CASSSRSDSPLHF.

This rearrangement joins TRBV5-6 to TRBJ2-3; 10 nucleotides agree with TRBD1. The J segment lost 7 bases and the V segment lost 1 base, leaving 6 bases of the junction unmatched. Germline-derived CDR1 and CDR2 are SGHDT and YYEEEE. This CDR3 has 15 amino acids. The CDR3 coding sequence is TGTGCCAGCAGCTTGATTGACAGGGGGCTATATACGCAGTATTTT. Its translation: CASSLIDRGLYTQYF.

The gene calls are TRBV18 and TRBJ1-5, with D unclear. V was clipped by 2 bases and J by 1 base, with 9 bases between them. The CDR3 has 15 residues. Germline V gives CDR1 KGHSH, CDR2 LQKENI. CDR3 nucleotides: TGTGCCAGCTCACCAGGGAGGGTGAGCAATCAGCCCCAGCATTTT. It encodes CASSPGRVSNQPQHF.

The chain has TRBV30 and TRBJ1-1; tentative D call: TRBD1 (6 bases). This CDR3 is 13 amino acids long. Germline assignment: CDR1 GTSNPN and CDR2 SVGIG (reference sequence). V lost 3 bases and J lost 1, with 9 bases in between. The CDR3 nucleotides are TGTGCCTGGAGGGACAGCAGGAACACTGAAGCTTTCTTT. This gives the protein CAWRDSRNTEAFF.

This chain uses TRBV7-9 with TRBJ1-1, with 9 positions matching TRBD1. The V gene's germline CDR1 is SEHNR and CDR2 FQNEAQ (reference sequence). The CDR3 runs 14 residues. The J segment lost 4 bases and the V segment lost 4 bases, leaving 4 bases of the junction unmatched. CDR3 region: CASSWDREVTEAFF. The CDR3 nucleotides read TGTGCCAGCAGCTGGGACAGGGAGGTCACTGAAGCTTTCTTT.

The chain uses TRBV5-6 and TRBJ2-5, with TRBD2 identical over 9 bases. The CDR3 contains 19 residues. With 3 bases clipped from V and 5 bases from J, the junction kept 20 bases outside the gene matches. Looked up from germline, CDR1 is SGHDT and CDR2 is YYEEEE. The CDR3 DNA sequence: TGTGCCAGCAGCTCCCCGGTCCGTAACAGCGGGAGGCCGAGGGAGACCCAGTACTTC. Translation gives CASSSPVRNSGRPRETQYF. Full variable domain (missing parts from reference TRBV5-6 and TRBJ2-5): DAGVTQSPTHLIKTRGQQVTLRCSPKSGHDTVSWYQQALGQGPQFIFQYYEEEERQRGNFPDRFSGHQFPNYSSELNVNALLLGDSALYLCASSSPVRNSGRPRETQYFGPGTRLLVL.

The rearrangement joins TRBV10-1 to TRBJ2-3, with TRBD2 identical over 13 bases. Per germline, CDR1 WNHNN and CDR2 SYGVQD (reference sequence). V trimming: 2 bases; J trimming: 0 bases; junction bases outside the gene matches: 2. This CDR3 has 17 residues. The CDR3 loop is CASSEEGLAGSTDTQYF. In DNA form, the CDR3 reads TGCGCCAGCAGTGAGGAGGGACTAGCGGGAAGCACAGATACGCAGTATTTT.

This clone is a singleton in its sample. The CDR3 sequence is CASSEQQSNQPQHF. CDR3 coding DNA: TGTGCCAGCAGTGAACAACAGAGCAATCAGCCCCAGCATTTT. This chain connects TRBV6-5 to TRBJ1-5; D ambiguous. The CDR3 sequence is 14 residues long. Trimming took off 5 bases at V and 1 base at J, with 9 bases between the two ends. Germline V lookup: CDR1 MNHEY, CDR2 SVGAGI.

This chain connects TRBV5-1 to TRBJ1-2; the match to TRBD1 covers 7 bases. The germline gives CDR1 SGHRS, CDR2 YFSETQ. The CDR3 spans 16 residues. The DNA of the CDR3 is TGCGCTACCAGACAGGGCCCTCTGGAGCATTACTATGGCTACACCTTC. Its translation is CATRQGPLEHYYGYTF. The full variable domain, with the rest looked up from reference TRBV5-1 and TRBJ1-2, is KAGVTQTPRYLIKTRGQQVTLSCSPISGHRSVSWYQQTPGQGLQFLFEYFSETQRNKGNFPGRFSGRQFSNSRSEMNVSTLELGDSALYLCATRQGPLEHYYGYTFGSGTRLTVV.

This chain joins TRBV6-1 and TRBJ1-1; the D gene is possibly TRBD1 (5 bases). Deletions cut 5 bases from V and 10 bases from J, with 23 bases between. The CDR3 runs to 15 residues. CDR1 is MNHNS and CDR2 is SASEGT in the germline V gene. CDR3 residues: CASSSEGGVSASAFF. DNA for the CDR3: TGTGCCAGCAGTTCCGAAGGAGGGGTTTCAGCTTCAGCTTTCTTT.

This clone was observed a few times. One end of the junction is discordant with germline, which a read error may explain. The chain is built from TRBV5-1 and TRBJ1-2, with D unclear. Germline CDR1 reads SGHRS; CDR2 reads YFSETQ. The CDR3 is 15 amino acids. CDR3: CASSFGAPSNYGYPF. CDR3 DNA: TGCGCCAGCAGCTTCGGAGCGCCTTCTAACTATGGCTACCCCTTC.

The chain recombines TRBV4-1 with TRBJ1-2, with D perhaps matching TRBD1 (6 bases). CDR1 MGHRA and CDR2 YSYEKL come from the germline V gene. The CDR3 runs 15 residues. Trimming left V 4 bases short and J 2 bases short, with 14 bases between. The CDR3 spells CASSPGQGLNYGYTF. CDR3 DNA: TGCGCCAGCAGCCCGGGGCAGGGGCTAAACTATGGCTACACCTTC.

V usage is TRBV28 and J usage is TRBJ1-2; no firm D call. This CDR3 is built from 14 residues. Germline assignment: CDR1 MDHEN and CDR2 SYDVKM. Trimming left V 6 bases short and J 7 bases short, with 18 bases between. The CDR3 loop reads CASRVPPPGVGYTF. DNA of the CDR3: TGTGCCAGCAGAGTTCCCCCCCCCGGGGTTGGCTACACCTTC.

Of note for this clone: One end of the junction does not line up with germline, which may come from a read error. This chain uses TRBV7-6 with TRBJ1-1; 8 bases fit TRBD1. This CDR3 is built from 15 residues. Germline V gives CDR1 SGHVS, CDR2 FNYEAQ. The CDR3 is CASSSQQGENTEASF. DNA of the CDR3: TGTGCCAGCAGCTCCCAACAGGGGGAGAACACTGAAGCTTCCTTT.

This chain's CDR3 is CASKLSNTEAFF. CDR3 in DNA: TGTGCCAGCAAACTGAGTAACACTGAAGCTTTCTTT. V and J are TRBV7-9 and TRBJ1-1; D unclear. The CDR3 is 12 residues long. Deletions cut 7 bases from V and 2 bases from J, with 8 bases between. Germline V lookup: CDR1 SEHNR, CDR2 FQNEAQ (reference sequence).

V and J are TRBV5-1 and TRBJ2-3; D is unclear. CDR3 length equals 16 residues. Germline V CDR1 and CDR2: SGHRS, YFSETQ. V was cut by 0 bases and J by 0 bases, with 11 bases left in between. The CDR3 is CASSLGSDSSTDTQYF. The CDR3 bases are TGCGCCAGCAGCTTGGGCTCCGACTCTAGCACAGATACGCAGTATTTT.

The genes are TRBV28 and TRBJ1-5; 7 bases are shared with TRBD1. The CDR3 totals 14 residues. Germline CDR1 MDHEN, CDR2 SYDVKM. V shed 2 bases, J shed 2 bases, and the junction held 0 bases outside the gene matches. The CDR3 here is CASSLGTGNQPQHF. The CDR3 DNA follows: TGTGCCAGCAGTTTAGGGACAGGCAATCAGCCCCAGCATTTT. Using reference TRBV28 and TRBJ1-5 for the parts outside the CDR3, the full variable domain is DVKVTQSSRYLVKRTGEKVFLECVQDMDHENMFWYRQDPGLGLRLIYFSYDVKMKEKGDIPEGYSVSREKKERFSLILESASTNQTSMYLCASSLGTGNQPQHFGDGTRLSIL.

The J gene is TRBJ2-5, the V gene TRBV9, with D possibly TRBD2 on 5 matching bases. CDR3 length equals 14 residues. V gave up 1 base and J gave up 2 bases, with 9 bases separating them. Germline V CDR1 and CDR2: SGDLS, YYNGEE. The CDR3 loop reads CASSVWELQETQYF. CDR3 bases: TGTGCCAGCAGCGTATGGGAGTTGCAAGAGACCCAGTACTTC.

There are a few counts of this clone. V is TRBV10-3 and J is TRBJ2-7, with 11 positions matching TRBD1. The CDR3 has 14 residues. Germline V gene sequence: CDR1 ENHRY, CDR2 SYGVKD. The V and J ends lost 3 bases and 5 bases, in that order; junction bases with no gene match: 3. The CDR3, as DNA: TGTGCCATCAGTGACCGGACAGGGGGCGACGAGCAGTACTTC. This sequence encodes CAISDRTGGDEQYF.

The chain is built from TRBV7-3 and TRBJ2-1, with D maybe TRBD1 (6 bases). CDR3 length equals 15 residues. In germline, CDR1 is SGHTA, CDR2 FQGTGA. Trimming cost V 3 bases and J 6 bases, with 15 bases left between them. DNA for the CDR3: TGTGCCAGCAGCTTGACGAGGGACATTATCAATGAGCAGTTCTTC. It translates to CASSLTRDIINEQFF.

The chain carries TRBV2 and TRBJ2-7; 11 bases align to TRBD2. Unmatched junction bases numbered 6, after V lost 1 base and J lost 4 bases. The CDR3 sequence is 16 residues long. Germline loops: CDR1 SNHLY, CDR2 FYNNEI. CDR3 loop: CASSEGLAGGGYEQYF. The CDR3 DNA follows: TGTGCCAGCAGTGAAGGGCTAGCGGGAGGTGGTTACGAGCAGTACTTC.

This clone has a handful of counts. Additional DNA sequences in this sample encode the identical CDR3. The chain recombines TRBV6-1 with TRBJ2-1; 12 positions match TRBD2. From germline, CDR1 is MNHNS and CDR2 SASEGT. The CDR3 has 15 residues. V was pared by 5 bases and J by 6 bases, with 5 bases of the junction left unmatched. The CDR3 is CASSTLAGGGNEQFF. CDR3 nucleotide sequence: TGTGCCAGCAGTACCCTAGCGGGGGGGGGCAATGAGCAGTTCTTC.

This chain uses TRBV28 with TRBJ2-7; TRBD2 agrees at 11 bases. Germline V gives CDR1 MDHEN, CDR2 SYDVKM. The J segment lost 10 bases and the V segment lost 3 bases, leaving 11 bases of the junction unmatched. This CDR3 has 15 residues. CDR3: CASSLPGTSGPPQYF. For the CDR3, the DNA is TGTGCCAGCAGTTTGCCCGGGACTAGCGGACCTCCCCAGTACTTC. The complete variable domain, with remaining parts taken from reference TRBV28 and TRBJ2-7, reads DVKVTQSSRYLVKRTGEKVFLECVQDMDHENMFWYRQDPGLGLRLIYFSYDVKMKEKGDIPEGYSVSREKKERFSLILESASTNQTSMYLCASSLPGTSGPPQYFGPGTRLTVT.

The chain is built from TRBV5-4 and TRBJ2-3; 11 nucleotides agree with TRBD2. This CDR3 is built from 16 residues. V lost 4 bases, J lost 0 bases, and 4 bases stayed unmatched. The germline V gene has CDR1 SGHNT and CDR2 YYREEE (reference sequence). The CDR3 sequence: CASSPRTSGSTDTQYF. Written as DNA, the CDR3 is TGTGCCAGCAGCCCTAGGACTAGCGGGAGCACAGATACGCAGTATTTT.

This chain links TRBV5-5 with TRBJ2-4; no clear D gene. Trimming left V 2 bases short and J 8 bases short, with 11 bases between. Per the germline V gene, CDR1 is SGHKS and CDR2 is YYEKEE (reference sequence). This CDR3 has 13 residues. The CDR3 DNA is TGTGCCAGCAGCTTCCAACCGGTGGACATTCAGTACTTC. Residues: CASSFQPVDIQYF.

As concerns this clone: The junction departs from the called germline gene at one end, perhaps through a read error. The rearrangement links TRBV4-2 to TRBJ1-2; TRBD1 matches at 7 bases. This CDR3 has 15 residues. Germline V gene sequence: CDR1 LGHNA, CDR2 YNFKEQ. CDR3 sequence: CASSQGDRTNYGYPF. The CDR3 DNA reads TGTGCCAGCAGCCAAGGGGACAGAACTAACTATGGCTACCCCTTC.